This passage covers 14 T cell receptor beta chains from one sample sequenced in a study of regulatory T cells in long-lasting Graves disease. Documented time point: persistent/refractory GD, antithyroid drugs over 5 years with positive TRAb. The TCR library used RNA extracted from PBMCs. Both iRepertoire HTBI primers and Arm-PCR of CDR3 regions were used to build the TCR beta libraries. MiXCR, applied by TCRdb to the multiplex PCR reads, yields one record per CDR3 protein. Here the sample spans 400,000 or so distinct CDR3 sequences, about a quarter being singletons. The material was peripheral blood mononuclear cells (PBMCs), obtained when the disease was refractory, from a patient treated with antithyroid drugs. These receptors were taken from a female donor with Graves disease.

This clonotype has ten or more counts. The V call is TRBV15, the J call TRBJ1-5, with D possibly TRBD1 on 6 matching bases. The CDR3 sequence is 15 residues long. V was pared by 3 bases and J by 7 bases, with 16 bases between. Germline-derived CDR1 and CDR2 are LNHNV and YYDKDF (reference sequence). The CDR3 spells CATSRDTGKGQPQHF. The CDR3 coding sequence is TGTGCCACCAGCAGGGATACAGGGAAGGGCCAGCCCCAGCATTTT.

CDR3 protein: CASSPGPGEGITEAFF. DNA of the CDR3: TGTGCCAGCAGCCCGGGGCCCGGGGAGGGCATCACTGAAGCTTTCTTT. The chain carries TRBV7-3 and TRBJ1-1, with a possible D match to TRBD1 (5 bases). Per the germline V gene, CDR1 is SGHTA and CDR2 is FQGTGA. The germline V and J ends were trimmed by 5 bases and 4 bases, with 20 bases remaining between them. The CDR3 sequence is 16 residues long.

This clonotype was picked up many times. The rearrangement links TRBV28 to TRBJ1-2; 11 bases match TRBD1. CDR1 is MDHEN, CDR2 SYDVKM, per germline. The length of the CDR3 is 15 residues. The V and J ends lost 6 bases and 4 bases, in that order; junction bases with no gene match: 7. The DNA of the CDR3 is TGTGCCAGCAGCCGCAGGACAGGGGGCGGCTATGGCTACACCTTC. This sequence encodes CASSRRTGGGYGYTF.

This sequence joins TRBV6-2 or TRBV6-3 and TRBJ1-3; TRBD1 matches 8 bases. In germline, CDR1 is MNHEY, CDR2 SVGEGT. V dropped 3 bases and J dropped 1; count of bases not matched to a gene: 14. CDR3 length: 19 amino acids. The CDR3 loop is CASSYGHAGQGLSGNTIYF. The CDR3 DNA reads TGTGCCAGCAGTTATGGTCACGCTGGACAGGGACTGTCTGGAAACACCATATATTTT.

The J gene is TRBJ2-7, the V gene TRBV5-1, with D possibly TRBD1 on 5 matching bases. The end of the DNA fits TRBJ2-5 better, so the J call may be wrong. The CDR3 runs 15 residues. CDR1 and CDR2 from the germline V gene are SGHRS and YFSETQ. CDR3 in DNA: TGCGCCAGCAGCGCCGGCGTGGGGCCCACAGAGACCCAGTACTTC. Protein sequence: CASSAGVGPTETQYF.

This clonotype has just a few counts. Here the CDR3 reads CSAGAGGPYEQYF. The CDR3 DNA reads as TGCAGCGCCGGAGCGGGAGGGCCATACGAGCAGTACTTC. The J gene is TRBJ2-7, the V gene TRBV29-1, with 10 bases aligning to TRBD2. This CDR3 comprises 13 residues. The V gene end was trimmed by 7 bases and the J gene end by 4 bases; junction bases not matched to a gene: 7. The germline V gene has CDR1 SQVTM and CDR2 ANQGSEA.

Regarding this clonotype: A read error is possible here, since a much larger clone lies one base away. The chain links TRBV6-4 to TRBJ2-7; no clear D gene. This CDR3 region has 12 residues. CDR1 is MRHNA and CDR2 is SNTAGT in the germline V gene. DNA of the CDR3: TGTGCCGGCAGTTTTCGTGGGTACGAGCAGTACTTC. It encodes CAGSFRGYEQYF.

This clonotype appeared many times. This chain joins TRBV6-1 and TRBJ1-5, with D unresolved. The V end was cut by 6 bases, the J end by 7 bases, with 19 bases between. This CDR3 comprises 15 residues. Germline CDR1 MNHNS, CDR2 SASEGT. The CDR3 sequence is CASSAGSLGYQPQHF. The DNA of the CDR3 is TGTGCCAGCAGCGCGGGATCCCTTGGTTACCAGCCCCAGCATTTT.

The table lists this clonotype with a few counts. This sequence joins TRBV2 and TRBJ2-7; D call uncertain. V lost 5 bases and J 3 bases, leaving 8 bases between the germline ends. The CDR3 extends over 12 amino acids. Germline V CDR1 and CDR2: SNHLY, FYNNEI. As DNA, the CDR3 is TGTGCCAGCAGTCCCCACGACTACGAGCAGTACTTC. It codes for CASSPHDYEQYF.

This clonotype came up many times. The V gene is TRBV28, the J gene TRBJ2-6, with D possibly matching TRBD1 (6 bases). V gave up 4 bases and J gave up 0 bases, with 16 bases separating them. CDR3 length equals 18 residues. Germline V gives CDR1 MDHEN, CDR2 SYDVKM. CDR3 sequence reads: CASSSGRRGGSGANVLTF. DNA of the CDR3: TGTGCCAGCAGTTCCGGGCGCAGGGGTGGCTCTGGGGCCAACGTCCTGACTTTC.

This clonotype appeared a few times. In DNA form, the CDR3 reads TGTGCCTGGACAGGGGGCGCTTTAGGCTACGAGCAGTACTTC. It yields the protein CAWTGGALGYEQYF. V gene TRBV30 combines with J gene TRBJ2-7, with 8 positions matching TRBD1. V was clipped by 4 bases and J by 3 bases; unmatched bases: 8. The CDR3 consists of 14 residues. CDR1 is GTSNPN, CDR2 SVGIG, per germline (reference sequence).

This clonotype was seen many times. V and J are TRBV6-2 or TRBV6-3 and TRBJ1-2; D not certain. Deletions cut 6 bases from V and 11 bases from J, with 10 bases between. CDR3 length: 10 residues. The germline V gene encodes CDR1 MNHEY and CDR2 SVGEGT. As DNA, the CDR3 is TGTGCCAGCAGGGGCATGGAGTACACCTTC. Residues: CASRGMEYTF.

In its sample, this clonotype was seen a few times. V gene TRBV20-1 combines with J gene TRBJ2-7; unclear D gene. Germline V gene sequence: CDR1 DFQATT, CDR2 SNEGSKA (reference sequence). V lost 3 bases, J lost 0 bases, and 9 bases lay in between. The CDR3 has 13 residues. CDR3 region: CSARQDISYEQYF. In DNA form, the CDR3 reads TGCAGTGCTAGGCAGGATATCTCCTACGAGCAGTACTTC.

In its sample, this clonotype was seen a few times. J is TRBJ2-6 and V is TRBV24-1; the D is unclear. Trimming pared 3 bases from V and 0 bases from J, leaving 8 bases between. The CDR3 loop spans 16 amino acids. Germline V gene data show CDR1 as KGHDR and CDR2 as SFDVKD. The CDR3 loop reads CATSDVTFSGANVLTF. For the CDR3, the DNA is TGTGCCACCAGTGATGTCACGTTCTCTGGGGCCAACGTCCTGACTTTC.